This entry describes one TCR beta chain. This sample was taken from a study of T cells in Graves' hyperthyroidism and ophthalmopathy. Background on the study: Peripheral blood was drawn at first diagnosis, prior to all treatment.

Amplification of TCR beta CDR3 regions was performed using RNA transcripts as template. Using the HTBI primer set, a first-round RT-PCR was run on the TCR CDR3. TCRdb reprocessed the multiplex PCR reads with MiXCR, giving one entry per CDR3 protein. The table shows some 500,000 distinct CDR3 sequences, with around 22% occurring only once. Each person with ophthalmopathy scored at least 3 on the Clinical Activity Score, reached NOSPECS grade 4 or higher, and had been ill under 3 months. Exclusion of a patient resulted from uncontrolled infection, other autoimmune disease, pregnancy or lactation. The authors took PBMCs from 9.5 to 10 ml fresh peripheral blood. Trimming pared 0 bases from V and 4 bases from J, leaving 13 bases between. The CDR3 spans 15 residues. CDR1 SGDLS and CDR2 YYNGEE come from the germline V gene.

The rearrangement uses TRBV9 and TRBJ1-2, with D perhaps matching TRBD1 (5 bases). Sequenced input: blood. This clonotype originated in a woman in her 30s with Graves' ophthalmopathy. CDR3 sequence: CASSVETDSFYGYTF. CDR3 DNA sequence: TGTGCCAGCAGCGTAGAGACAGATTCATTCTATGGCTACACCTTC.